This T cell receptor (beta chain) was documented in a study of T cell changes during pregnancy in multiple sclerosis. Repertoires were generated with immunoSEQ multiplex PCR, while TCRdb's copy carries only in-frame clones and drops some. This sample has over 9,000 clones, with about 83% found just once. Germline CDR1 reads MDHEN; CDR2 reads SYDVKM. CDR3 length: 16 amino acids. V dropped 6 bases and J dropped 5; count of bases not matched to a gene: 11. This sequence originates from a female donor in good health, enrolled as a control in a pregnancy study. Source: CD8+ T cells from peripheral blood mononuclear cells, taken in the third trimester of pregnancy. The genes are TRBV28 and TRBJ1-3; 9 bases map to TRBD1. CDR3 DNA sequence: TGTGCCAGCAGCGCTACCGGGACAGGGTTGAGAAACACCATATATTTT. Translated, it gives CASSATGTGLRNTIYF.